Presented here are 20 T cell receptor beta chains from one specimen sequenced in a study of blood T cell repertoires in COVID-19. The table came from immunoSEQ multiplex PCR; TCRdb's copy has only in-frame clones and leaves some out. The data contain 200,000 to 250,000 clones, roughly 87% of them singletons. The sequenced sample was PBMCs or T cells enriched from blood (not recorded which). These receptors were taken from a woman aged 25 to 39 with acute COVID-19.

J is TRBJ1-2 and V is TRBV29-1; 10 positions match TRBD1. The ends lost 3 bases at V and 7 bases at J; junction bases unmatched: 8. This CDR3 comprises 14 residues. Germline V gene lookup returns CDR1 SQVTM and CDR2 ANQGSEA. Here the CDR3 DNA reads TGCAGCGTTGATGGGACAGGGGCCTCGAGTGGCTACACCTTC. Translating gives CSVDGTGASSGYTF.

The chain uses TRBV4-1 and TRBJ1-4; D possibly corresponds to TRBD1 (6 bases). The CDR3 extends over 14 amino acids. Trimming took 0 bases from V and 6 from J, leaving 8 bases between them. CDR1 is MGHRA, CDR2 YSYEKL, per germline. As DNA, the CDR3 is TGCGCCAGCAGCCAAGAAGGGGGGGATGAAAAACTGTTTTTT. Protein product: CASSQEGGDEKLFF.

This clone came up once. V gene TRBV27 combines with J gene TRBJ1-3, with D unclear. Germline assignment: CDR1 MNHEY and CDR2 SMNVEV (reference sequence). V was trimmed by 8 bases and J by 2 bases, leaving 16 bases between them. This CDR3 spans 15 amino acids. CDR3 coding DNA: TGTGCCAGCGGCATTTTGAGGGAGACTGGAAACACCATATATTTT. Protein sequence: CASGILRETGNTIYF.

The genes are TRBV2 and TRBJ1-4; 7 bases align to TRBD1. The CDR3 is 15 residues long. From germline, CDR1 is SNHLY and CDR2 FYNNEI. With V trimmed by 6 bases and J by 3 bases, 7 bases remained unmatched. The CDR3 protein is CASSPTGLPNEKLFF. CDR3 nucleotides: TGTGCCAGCAGCCCGACAGGGTTGCCTAATGAAAAACTGTTTTTT.

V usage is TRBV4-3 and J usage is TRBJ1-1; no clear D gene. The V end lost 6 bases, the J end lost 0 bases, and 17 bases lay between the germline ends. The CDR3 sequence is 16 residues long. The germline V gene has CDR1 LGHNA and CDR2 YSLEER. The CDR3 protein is CASSPTYPEMNTEAFF. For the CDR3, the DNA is TGCGCCAGCAGTCCGACCTACCCGGAGATGAACACTGAAGCTTTCTTT.

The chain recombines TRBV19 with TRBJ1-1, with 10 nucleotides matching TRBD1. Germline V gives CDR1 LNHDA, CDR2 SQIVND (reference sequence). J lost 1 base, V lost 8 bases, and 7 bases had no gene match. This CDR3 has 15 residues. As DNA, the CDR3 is TGTGCCAGTGACCCTCGGACAGGGGGGAACACTGAAGCTTTCTTT. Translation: CASDPRTGGNTEAFF.

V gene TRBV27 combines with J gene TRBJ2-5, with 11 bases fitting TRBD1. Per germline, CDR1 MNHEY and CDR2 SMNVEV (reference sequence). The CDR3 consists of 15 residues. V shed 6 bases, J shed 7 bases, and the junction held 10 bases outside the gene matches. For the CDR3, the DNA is TGTGCCAGCAGGGCGCAGGACAGGGGGCAGGGGACCCAGTACTTC. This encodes CASRAQDRGQGTQYF.

The CDR3 spells CSVVEGTQYF. In DNA, the CDR3 is TGCAGCGTTGTGGAGGGGACCCAGTACTTC. This chain uses TRBV29-1 with TRBJ2-5, with D tentatively TRBD2 (6 bases). The germline CDR1 and CDR2 sequences are SQVTM and ANQGSEA. Trimming stripped 4 bases from V and 7 bases from J, with 7 bases between. The CDR3 is 10 residues long.

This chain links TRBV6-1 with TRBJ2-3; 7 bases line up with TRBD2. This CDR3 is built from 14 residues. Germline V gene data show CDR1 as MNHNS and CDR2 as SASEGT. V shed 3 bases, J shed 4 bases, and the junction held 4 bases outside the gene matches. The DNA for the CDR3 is TGTGCCAGCAGTGAGGGGGAGGGCCCAGATACGCAGTATTTT. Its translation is CASSEGEGPDTQYF.

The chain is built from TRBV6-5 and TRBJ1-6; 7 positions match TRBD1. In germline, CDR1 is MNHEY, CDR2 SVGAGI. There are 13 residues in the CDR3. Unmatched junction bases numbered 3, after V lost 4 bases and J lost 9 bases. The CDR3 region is CASSSDRSSPLHF. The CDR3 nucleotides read TGTGCCAGCAGTTCGGACAGGTCTTCACCCCTCCACTTT.

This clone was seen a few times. In DNA, the CDR3 is TGCGCCAGCAGCTTGGGAGGGTCAGGGGGCGCGTACGAGCAGTACTTC. This encodes CASSLGGSGGAYEQYF. This chain joins TRBV5-1 and TRBJ2-7; TRBD1 matches at 8 bases. Losses at the gene ends were 0 bases for V and 4 bases for J; bases not matched to a gene: 9. The length of the CDR3 is 16 residues. Germline values: CDR1 SGHRS, CDR2 YFSETQ.

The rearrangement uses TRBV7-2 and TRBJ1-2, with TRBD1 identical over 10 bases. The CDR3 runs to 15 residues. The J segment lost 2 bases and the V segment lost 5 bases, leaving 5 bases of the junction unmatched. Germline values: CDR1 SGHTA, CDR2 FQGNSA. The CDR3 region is CASSPRTGGNYGYTF. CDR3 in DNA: TGTGCCAGCAGCCCCCGGACAGGGGGGAACTATGGCTACACCTTC.

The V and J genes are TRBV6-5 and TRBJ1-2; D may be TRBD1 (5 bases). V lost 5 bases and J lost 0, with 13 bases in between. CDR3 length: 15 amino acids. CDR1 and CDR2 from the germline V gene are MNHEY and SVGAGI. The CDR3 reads CASSLGGPANYGYTF. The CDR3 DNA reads TGTGCCAGCAGTCTCGGGGGACCAGCTAACTATGGCTACACCTTC.

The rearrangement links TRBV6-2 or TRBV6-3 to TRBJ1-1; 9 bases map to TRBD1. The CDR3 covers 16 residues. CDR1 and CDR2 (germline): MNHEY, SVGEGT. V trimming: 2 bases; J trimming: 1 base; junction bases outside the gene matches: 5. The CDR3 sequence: CASSYPLDRGNTEAFF. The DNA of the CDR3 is TGTGCCAGCAGTTACCCTCTGGACAGGGGGAACACTGAAGCTTTCTTT.

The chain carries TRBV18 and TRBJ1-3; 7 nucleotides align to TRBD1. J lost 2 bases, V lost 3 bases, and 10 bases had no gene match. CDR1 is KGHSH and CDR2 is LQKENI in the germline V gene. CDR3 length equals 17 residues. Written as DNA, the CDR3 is TGTGCCAGCTCACCCGATTTCGAGCAGGGGGCTGGAAACACCATATATTTT. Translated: CASSPDFEQGAGNTIYF. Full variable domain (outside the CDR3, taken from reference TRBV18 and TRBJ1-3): NAGVMQNPRHLVRRRGQEARLRCSPMKGHSHVYWYRQLPEEGLKFMVYLQKENIIDESGMPKERFSAEFPKEGPSILRIQQVVRGDSAAYFCASSPDFEQGAGNTIYFGEGSWLTVV.

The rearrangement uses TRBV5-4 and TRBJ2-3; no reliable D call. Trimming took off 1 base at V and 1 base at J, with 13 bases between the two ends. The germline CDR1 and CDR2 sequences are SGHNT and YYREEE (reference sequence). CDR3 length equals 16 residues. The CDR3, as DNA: TGTGCCAGCAGCTTGTGGGTACTGGGCGGCACAGATACGCAGTATTTT. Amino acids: CASSLWVLGGTDTQYF.

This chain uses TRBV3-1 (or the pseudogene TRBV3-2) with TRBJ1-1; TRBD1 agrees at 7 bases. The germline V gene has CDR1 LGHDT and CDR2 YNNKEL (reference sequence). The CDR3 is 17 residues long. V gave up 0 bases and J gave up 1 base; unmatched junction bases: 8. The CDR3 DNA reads TGTGCCAGCAGCCAAGATCCCGGACAGGAGGGGAACACTGAAGCTTTCTTT. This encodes CASSQDPGQEGNTEAFF.

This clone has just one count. The CDR3 here is CASSWTIFPTGGGYGYTF. The CDR3 DNA reads as TGCGCCAGCAGCTGGACGATTTTTCCGACAGGGGGGGGCTATGGCTACACCTTC. The chain has TRBV5-1 and TRBJ1-2; 9 bases map to TRBD1. Germline loops: CDR1 SGHRS, CDR2 YFSETQ. This CDR3 region has 18 residues. Germline trimming cut 3 bases from V and 4 bases from J; bases unmatched to any gene: 16.

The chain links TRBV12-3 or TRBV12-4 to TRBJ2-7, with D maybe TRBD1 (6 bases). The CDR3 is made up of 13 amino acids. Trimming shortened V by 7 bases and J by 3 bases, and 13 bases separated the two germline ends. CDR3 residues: CASTLAGDYEQYF. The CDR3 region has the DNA TGTGCCAGCACCCTAGCAGGGGACTACGAGCAGTACTTC.

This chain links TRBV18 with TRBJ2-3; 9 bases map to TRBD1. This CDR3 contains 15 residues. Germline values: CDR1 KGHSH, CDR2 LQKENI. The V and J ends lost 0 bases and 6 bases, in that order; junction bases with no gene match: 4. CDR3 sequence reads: CASSPPTGGRDTQYF. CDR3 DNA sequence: TGTGCCAGCTCACCACCGACAGGGGGGCGGGATACGCAGTATTTT.